This passage covers 32 T cell receptor beta chains from one sample sequenced in a study of T cell responses to AZD1222 COVID-19 vaccine. The method was immunoSEQ multiplex PCR; TCRdb's version includes in-frame clones alone and lacks a portion of them. Of roughly 100,000 clones listed, 70% to 90% are singletons. The material sequenced was peripheral blood, taken on day 0 of AZD1222 vaccination. These receptors originate from an adult in good health.

V is TRBV9 and J is TRBJ1-3; no firm D call. Germline V gene sequence: CDR1 SGDLS, CDR2 YYNGEE. V lost 0 bases, J lost 2 bases, and 15 bases lay in between. The CDR3 has 17 amino acids. CDR3: CASSVASGSPTGNTIYF. DNA for the CDR3: TGTGCCAGCAGCGTAGCTAGCGGGAGCCCCACTGGAAACACCATATATTTT. The whole variable domain, filled in from reference TRBV9 and TRBJ1-3, reads DSGVTQTPKHLITATGQRVTLRCSPRSGDLSVYWYQQSLDQGLQFLIQYYNGEERAKGNILERFSAQQFPDLHSELNLSSLELGDSALYFCASSVASGSPTGNTIYFGEGSWLTVV.

V gene TRBV21-1 combines with J gene TRBJ2-4; the tabulated D call, TRBD1, remains unverified against the DNA. TRBV21-1 is given as a pseudogene. This CDR3 has 16 residues. DNA of the CDR3: TGTGCCAGCAGCAAAGAGCGGGACAGGGTGCCAAACATTCAGTACTTC. Translation gives CASSKERDRVPNIQYF.

This chain uses TRBV19 with TRBJ2-6, with 7 bases aligning to TRBD1. This CDR3 has 15 residues. The V segment lost 5 bases and the J segment 2 bases; nucleotides outside the gene matches: 3. CDR1 is LNHDA and CDR2 is SQIVND in the germline V gene (reference sequence). The CDR3: CASSPTGAGANVLTF. The DNA for the CDR3 is TGTGCCAGTAGTCCCACAGGGGCTGGGGCCAACGTCCTGACTTTC.

The V gene is TRBV7-3, the J gene TRBJ2-1; TRBD2 might be the D (7 bases). CDR1 SGHTA and CDR2 FQGTGA come from the germline V gene. V was pared by 5 bases and J by 8 bases, with 13 bases between. The CDR3 covers 13 residues. The DNA for the CDR3 is TGTGCCAGCAGCCCTGGGGGGGCATATGAGCAGTTCTTC. Amino acid sequence: CASSPGGAYEQFF. The full variable domain, in which reference TRBV7-3 and TRBJ2-1 provide the parts outside the CDR3, is GAGVSQTPSNKVTEKGKYVELRCDPISGHTALYWYRQSLGQGPEFLIYFQGTGAADDSGLPNDRFFAVRPEGSVSTLKIQRTERGDSAVYLCASSPGGAYEQFFGPGTRLTVL.

Notes on this clone: Because it lacks the conserved phenylalanine or tryptophan at the end, this CDR3 is likely a read error. The DNA is omitted, as the CDR3 cannot be located on it reliably, and the CDR3 follows TCRdb's listing. The chain couples TRBV3-1 (or the pseudogene TRBV3-2) to TRBJ2-3; the table's D call, TRBD2, has no DNA check behind it. Germline-derived CDR1 and CDR2 are LGHDT and YNNKEL (reference sequence). Ends included, the CDR3 has 11 residues. The CDR3 protein is CASSQGDRLIL.

This chain joins TRBV29-1 and TRBJ2-7; D is uncertain. The CDR3 contains 13 residues. Trimming took off 7 bases at V and 0 bases at J, with 13 bases between the two ends. Germline assignment: CDR1 SQVTM and CDR2 ANQGSEA. The chain's CDR3 is CSATGFSSYEQYF. The DNA for the CDR3 is TGCAGCGCTACCGGGTTCTCCTCCTACGAGCAGTACTTC.

The V gene is TRBV27, the J gene TRBJ1-2; 9 bases align to TRBD1. Germline values: CDR1 MNHEY, CDR2 SMNVEV (reference sequence). Germline trimming cut 1 base from V and 8 bases from J; bases unmatched to any gene: 8. The CDR3 sequence is 15 residues long. The CDR3 DNA follows: TGTGCCAGCAGTTTATATCGAGGGACAGGGTGGGGCTACACCTTC. Amino acid sequence: CASSLYRGTGWGYTF.

CDR3 sequence (DNA): TGTGCCTGGAGTGTACGGGTCACAGATACGCAGTATTTT. Its protein is CAWSVRVTDTQYF. The rearrangement links TRBV30 to TRBJ2-3; D is unclear. The CDR3 length is 13 residues. The V gene lost 0 bases and the J gene lost 2 bases, with 6 bases spanning the gap. The germline gives CDR1 GTSNPN, CDR2 SVGIG (reference sequence). The full variable domain, its missing parts supplied by reference TRBV30 and TRBJ2-3, is SQTIHQWPATLVQPVGSPLSLECTVEGTSNPNLYWYRQAAGRGLQLLFYSVGIGQISSEVPQNLSASRPQDRQFILSSKKLLLSDSGFYLCAWSVRVTDTQYFGPGTRLTVL.

This clone turned up a few times. The chain employs TRBV12-3 or TRBV12-4 and TRBJ1-1; D is undetermined. Trimming pared 1 base from V and 0 bases from J, leaving 3 bases between. This CDR3 has 13 residues. The CDR3 DNA reads as TGTGCCAGCAGTTTAGGGGTGAACACTGAAGCTTTCTTT. Encoded protein: CASSLGVNTEAFF.

The chain recombines TRBV7-9 with TRBJ2-1; TRBD2 aligns across 8 bases. This CDR3 spans 14 amino acids. Germline lookup yields CDR1 SEHNR and CDR2 FQNEAQ (reference sequence). With V trimmed by 10 bases and J by 10 bases, 15 bases remained unmatched. CDR3 nucleotides: TGTGCCACCCCCGGTCGAGCGGGGGCCGAAGAGCAGTTCTTC. Protein product: CATPGRAGAEEQFF.

The J gene is TRBJ1-1, the V gene TRBV5-1; D is unresolved. The V gene's germline CDR1 is SGHRS and CDR2 YFSETQ. This CDR3 has 11 residues. Trimming removed 4 bases from V and 8 bases from J, with 9 bases in between. CDR3 coding DNA: TGCGCCAGCAGCGTAGGGTCCGAAGCTTTCTTT. Its translation is CASSVGSEAFF.

In its sample, this clone was seen once. The chain links TRBV4-1 to TRBJ1-1, with D possibly being TRBD1 (6 bases). This CDR3 has 16 residues. The germline V and J ends were trimmed by 4 bases and 4 bases, with 19 bases remaining between them. Germline CDR1 reads MGHRA; CDR2 reads YSYEKL. The CDR3 DNA sequence: TGCGCCAGCAGCCCGGCCCCGCTACAGGGATCCACTGAAGCTTTCTTT. This encodes CASSPAPLQGSTEAFF.

This chain joins TRBV19 and TRBJ2-5, with TRBD1 matching over 8 bases. With V trimmed by 5 bases and J by 5 bases, 4 bases remained unmatched. CDR1 is LNHDA, CDR2 SQIVND, per germline (reference sequence). CDR3 length equals 13 residues. This CDR3 reads CASSPWTGETQYF. The CDR3 DNA follows: TGTGCCAGTAGTCCCTGGACAGGGGAGACCCAGTACTTC.

J is TRBJ1-1 and V is TRBV27; a possible D gene is TRBD1 (6 bases). V was cut by 4 bases and J by 5 bases, with 20 bases left in between. The CDR3 contains 16 residues. Germline values: CDR1 MNHEY, CDR2 SMNVEV (reference sequence). CDR3 sequence reads: CASSSPGQLLGTEAFF. The DNA of the CDR3 is TGTGCCAGCAGTTCCCCCGGACAGTTGCTAGGGACTGAAGCTTTCTTT.

J is TRBJ1-1 and V is TRBV27, with 8 bases lining up with TRBD1. The germline V gene encodes CDR1 MNHEY and CDR2 SMNVEV (reference sequence). The V segment lost 3 bases and the J segment 5 bases; nucleotides outside the gene matches: 5. The CDR3 consists of 14 residues. The CDR3 DNA is TGTGCCAGCAGTTTCGTACAGGGGGTAACTGAAGCTTTCTTT. As protein: CASSFVQGVTEAFF.

This chain links TRBV5-1 with TRBJ2-1; D assignment may be TRBD1 or TRBD2 (5 bases each). The V end was cut by 4 bases, the J end by 12 bases, with 23 bases between. The length of the CDR3 is 15 residues. Germline CDR1 and CDR2: SGHRS and YFSETQ. The CDR3 here is CASSPAGDGKLLQFF. The CDR3 DNA reads TGCGCCAGCAGCCCTGCTGGGGACGGGAAACTTTTGCAGTTCTTC.

The chain recombines TRBV10-2 with TRBJ2-3; 7 nucleotides agree with TRBD2. J gave up 3 bases and V 5 bases, and 8 bases lay outside the gene matches. Per the germline V gene, CDR1 is WSHSY and CDR2 is SAAADI. CDR3 length: 15 residues. CDR3 protein: CASSRRSSGTDTQYF. The CDR3 DNA reads TGCGCCAGCAGTAGGAGATCTAGCGGTACAGATACGCAGTATTTT.

This chain connects TRBV27 to TRBJ1-2; D unresolved. The V gene lost 3 bases and the J gene lost 2 bases, with 7 bases spanning the gap. The CDR3 is 13 residues long. Germline CDR1 is MNHEY and CDR2 is SMNVEV (reference sequence). DNA of the CDR3: TGTGCCAGCAGTTTCAGAGAGAACTATGGCTACACCTTC. Translated, it gives CASSFRENYGYTF.

This clone turned up a few times. Additional DNA sequences in this sample encode the identical CDR3. The gene calls are TRBV12-3 or TRBV12-4 and TRBJ2-7, with D possibly being TRBD2 (6 bases). V was cut by 3 bases and J by 3 bases, with 6 bases left in between. The CDR3 is made up of 12 amino acids. The CDR3 here is CASSFGGYEQYF. The CDR3 DNA sequence: TGTGCCAGCAGTTTCGGGGGCTACGAGCAGTACTTC.

The chain combines TRBV4-2 with TRBJ1-1, with D uncertain. V was clipped by 4 bases and J by 4 bases, with 22 bases between them. The germline V gene has CDR1 LGHNA and CDR2 YNFKEQ. This CDR3 has 17 residues. The CDR3 here is CASSRPGEGGLGTEAFF. As DNA, the CDR3 is TGTGCCAGCAGCCGCCCTGGGGAGGGAGGTTTAGGCACTGAAGCTTTCTTT.

This chain joins TRBV19 and TRBJ1-2; 8 bases map to TRBD1. The CDR3 runs 14 residues. The germline V gene has CDR1 LNHDA and CDR2 SQIVND (reference sequence). Unmatched junction bases numbered 10, after V lost 7 bases and J lost 6 bases. CDR3 sequence (DNA): TGTGCCAGTACCCTCCCAGGGGGCTCGGATGGCTACACCTTC. This translates into CASTLPGGSDGYTF.

The chain joins TRBV7-9 to TRBJ1-5; perhaps TRBD1 as D (6 bases). This CDR3 is built from 15 residues. Germline V gives CDR1 SEHNR, CDR2 FQNEAQ (reference sequence). With 5 bases removed from V and 11 bases from J, the gap between germline ends came to 22 bases. The CDR3 nucleotides read TGTGCCAGCAGCCGGGGCGGACAGCCCCAGGAGACCCAGCATTTT. This encodes CASSRGGQPQETQHF.

The chain has TRBV12-5 and TRBJ1-3, with 8 bases lining up with TRBD1. V shed 0 bases, J shed 7 bases, and the junction held 8 bases outside the gene matches. In germline, CDR1 is LGHNT, CDR2 FRNRAP. The CDR3 consists of 16 residues. In DNA, the CDR3 is TGTGCTAGTGGTTTGGTACTCGGACAGGGTTATAACACCATATATTTT. Its protein product is CASGLVLGQGYNTIYF.

V is TRBV7-7 and J is TRBJ2-7; TRBD1 matches at 10 bases. The CDR3 extends over 13 amino acids. The J segment lost 6 bases and the V segment lost 4 bases, leaving 3 bases of the junction unmatched. CDR1 SSHAT and CDR2 FNYEAQ come from the germline V gene (reference sequence). Written as DNA, the CDR3 is TGTGCCAGCAGCTACCGGGACAGGGGCGAGCAGTACTTC. Its translation: CASSYRDRGEQYF.

The V gene is TRBV9, the J gene TRBJ2-5; no clear D gene. This CDR3 has 11 residues. With 1 base removed from V and 4 bases from J, the gap between germline ends came to 2 bases. Germline CDR1 SGDLS, CDR2 YYNGEE. The CDR3 region is CASSVLETQYF. Here the CDR3 DNA reads TGTGCCAGCAGCGTATTAGAGACCCAGTACTTC.

This chain links TRBV30 with TRBJ1-4; 10 bases map to TRBD1. Per germline, CDR1 GTSNPN and CDR2 SVGIG (reference sequence). Trimming removed 1 base from V and 4 bases from J; junction bases left unmatched: 9. The CDR3 is made up of 17 amino acids. DNA for the CDR3: TGTGCCTGGAGTGGGGAGGGACAGGGGAAAGTTAATGAAAAACTGTTTTTT. Protein product: CAWSGEGQGKVNEKLFF.

The chain links TRBV19 to TRBJ2-5; weak D call: TRBD2 (7 bases). This CDR3 spans 16 amino acids. Germline-derived CDR1 and CDR2 are LNHDA and SQIVND (reference sequence). V lost 3 bases to trimming and J lost 3 bases, with 17 bases between them. CDR3 amino acids: CASSMGSGGAEETQYF. DNA of the CDR3: TGTGCCAGTAGTATGGGGAGTGGGGGGGCCGAAGAGACCCAGTACTTC.

The V and J genes are TRBV7-9 and TRBJ1-5; maybe TRBD1 (5 bases). This CDR3 has 15 amino acids. Germline-derived CDR1 and CDR2 are SEHNR and FQNEAQ (reference sequence). V dropped 0 bases and J dropped 1 base, with 7 bases sitting between them. The CDR3 DNA reads as TGTGCCAGCAGCTTAGCGGGGGACAGCAATCAGCCCCAGCATTTT. Amino acids: CASSLAGDSNQPQHF.

The chain combines TRBV29-1 with TRBJ1-2; 10 bases match TRBD1. Losses at the gene ends were 7 bases for V and 7 bases for J; bases not matched to a gene: 12. CDR1 is SQVTM, CDR2 ANQGSEA, per germline. The CDR3 extends over 14 amino acids. This CDR3 reads CSDARDRGGSGYTF. In DNA, the CDR3 is TGCAGCGATGCCCGGGACAGGGGTGGGTCTGGCTACACCTTC. Together with reference TRBV29-1 and TRBJ1-2, the CDR3 gives the full variable domain: SAVISQKPSRDICQRGTSLTIQCQVDSQVTMMFWYRQQPGQSLTLIATANQGSEATYESGFVIDKFPISRPNLTFSTLTVSNMSPEDSSIYLCSDARDRGGSGYTFGSGTRLTVV.

The V and J genes are TRBV28 and TRBJ1-2; tentative D call: TRBD1 (5 bases). Germline CDR1 is MDHEN and CDR2 is SYDVKM. This CDR3 spans 15 amino acids. Trimming removed 3 bases at V and 0 bases at J, with 11 bases between. CDR3 sequence (DNA): TGTGCCAGCAGTTTTGTCCAGGGCCCTAACTATGGCTACACCTTC. It is translated as CASSFVQGPNYGYTF.

The CDR3: CASSYREGGYTF. DNA for the CDR3: TGTGCCAGCAGTTACAGGGAGGGTGGCTACACCTTC. V is TRBV6-5 and J is TRBJ1-2; D ambiguous. The CDR3 is 12 residues long. V dropped 2 bases and J dropped 7 bases, with 8 bases sitting between them. Per germline, CDR1 MNHEY and CDR2 SVGAGI.

The table lists this clone with a count of one. The V and J genes are TRBV6-5 and TRBJ1-5, with a tentative D call TRBD1 (6 bases). The CDR3 sequence is 15 residues long. Germline values: CDR1 MNHEY, CDR2 SVGAGI. V gave up 0 bases and J gave up 3 bases, with 9 bases separating them. The CDR3 reads CASSYSNRVNQPQHF. CDR3 sequence (DNA): TGTGCCAGCAGTTACTCGAACAGGGTCAATCAGCCCCAGCATTTT.